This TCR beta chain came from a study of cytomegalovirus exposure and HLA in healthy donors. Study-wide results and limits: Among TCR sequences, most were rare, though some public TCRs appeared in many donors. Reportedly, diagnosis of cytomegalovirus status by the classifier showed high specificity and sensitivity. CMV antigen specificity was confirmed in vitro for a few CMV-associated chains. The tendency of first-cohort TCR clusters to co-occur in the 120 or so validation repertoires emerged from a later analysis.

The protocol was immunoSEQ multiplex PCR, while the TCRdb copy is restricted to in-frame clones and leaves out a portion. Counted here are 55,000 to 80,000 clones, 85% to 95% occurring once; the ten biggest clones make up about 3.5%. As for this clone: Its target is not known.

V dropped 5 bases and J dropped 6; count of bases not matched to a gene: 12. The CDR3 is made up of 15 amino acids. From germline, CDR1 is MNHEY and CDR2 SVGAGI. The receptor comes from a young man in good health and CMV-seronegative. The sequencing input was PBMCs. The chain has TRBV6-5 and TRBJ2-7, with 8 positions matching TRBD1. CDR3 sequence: CASSTRTGKFGEQYF. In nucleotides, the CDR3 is TGTGCCAGCAGTACTCGGACAGGGAAGTTCGGCGAGCAGTACTTC.